This T cell receptor (beta chain) was retrieved from a study of cytomegalovirus exposure and HLA in healthy donors. The PCR used 60 Vbeta and 13 Jbeta primers. Repertoires were generated with immunoSEQ multiplex PCR, while TCRdb's copy carries only in-frame clones and drops some. This table holds a few hundred thousand clones, 82% found once. As regards this clone: What it binds is not known.

Trimming cost V 0 bases and J 7 bases, with 13 bases left between them. This CDR3 has 14 amino acids. CDR1 is SGHAT, CDR2 FQNNGV, per germline. General study results and limits: Among TCR beta chains of equal frequency, HLA-associated ones were more clonally expanded in a later analysis. Presence/absence comparisons presumed near-even sequencing depth among donors. Common viral pathogens (according to a later analysis) appeared linked to several of the most significant clusters. Follow-up analysis later connected one missense variant in DCLRE1C with trimming of TCR beta V- and J-genes.

What was sequenced was PBMCs. This sequence joins TRBV11-2 and TRBJ2-7, with D tentatively TRBD2 (6 bases). This TCR was sampled from a woman aged 40 to 55 in good health and CMV-seronegative. CDR3 sequence (DNA): TGTGCCAGCAGCTTAGATCCGGCCCGGGAGGAGCAGTACTTC. Its translation is CASSLDPAREEQYF. Based on the CDR3 plus reference TRBV11-2 and TRBJ2-7, the full variable domain is EAGVAQSPRYKIIEKRQSVAFWCNPISGHATLYWYQQILGQGPKLLIQFQNNGVVDDSQLPKDRFSAERLKGVDSTLKIQPAKLEDSAVYLCASSLDPAREEQYFGPGTRLTVT.